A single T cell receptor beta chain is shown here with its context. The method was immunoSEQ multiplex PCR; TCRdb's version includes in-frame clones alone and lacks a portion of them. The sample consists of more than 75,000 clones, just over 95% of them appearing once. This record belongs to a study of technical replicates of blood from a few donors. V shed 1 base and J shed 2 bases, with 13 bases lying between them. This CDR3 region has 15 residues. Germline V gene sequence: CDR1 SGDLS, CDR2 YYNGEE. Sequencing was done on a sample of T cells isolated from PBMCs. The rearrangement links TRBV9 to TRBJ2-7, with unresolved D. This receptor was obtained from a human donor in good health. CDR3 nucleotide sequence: TGTGCCAGCAGCGTAACGAGCAAGATGACCTACGAGCAGTACTTC. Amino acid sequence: CASSVTSKMTYEQYF.